Below, 9 T cell receptor beta chains from the same sample are listed, as sequenced in a study of vaccination and CD4 T cells after COVID-19. No antigen has been identified for these receptors. Treatment meaning: roughly 10-day PBMC culture with coronavirus spike peptide pools or control peptides (ViraFEST assay). The Oncomine TCR Beta short-read assay generated sequence data from the DNA of cultured CD4+ T cells. MiXCR, run by TCRdb on the PCR reads, gives a single entry per CDR3 protein. The sample lists more than 14,000 distinct CDR3 sequences; around 45% were seen once. Sequenced sample: CD4+ T cells from blood, cultured in vitro. The receptor set was obtained from a human donor who had recovered from COVID-19.

The CDR3 nucleotides are TGTGCCAGCATCCTAGGGCAGGTCAACACCGGGGAGCTGTTTTTT. Its translation: CASILGQVNTGELFF. The chain combines TRBV6-1 with TRBJ2-2, with D hard to call. The germline V gene encodes CDR1 MNHNS and CDR2 SASEGT. The CDR3 extends over 15 amino acids. Trimming shortened V by 7 bases and J by 2 bases, and 14 bases separated the two germline ends.

V usage is TRBV12-3 or TRBV12-4 and J usage is TRBJ2-5, with 7 bases matching TRBD1. The CDR3 spans 14 residues. V lost 5 bases and J lost 2; bases outside the gene matches: 5. CDR3 DNA: TGTGCCAGCAGTCCTTGGGACAGACAAGAGACCCAGTACTTC. As protein: CASSPWDRQETQYF.

This clonotype has just a few counts. This chain connects TRBV19 to TRBJ2-5, with D perhaps matching TRBD1 (5 bases). Germline V gives CDR1 LNHDA, CDR2 SQIVND (reference sequence). The V end lost 4 bases, the J end lost 5 bases, and 17 bases lay between the germline ends. This CDR3 contains 15 residues. The CDR3 region has the DNA TGTGCCAGTAGTACCCATAAGGGGCGAGGTGAGACCCAGTACTTC. This sequence encodes CASSTHKGRGETQYF.

This chain joins TRBV12-3 or TRBV12-4 and TRBJ2-3; 8 bases agree with TRBD2. The V and J ends lost 6 bases and 0 bases, in that order; junction bases with no gene match: 8. The CDR3 length is 16 residues. The CDR3: CASRPRLAFSTDTQYF. In DNA form, the CDR3 reads TGTGCCAGCAGACCCCGACTAGCGTTCAGCACAGATACGCAGTATTTT.

The chain links TRBV6-1 to TRBJ1-1; the D is unclear. This CDR3 is 11 amino acids long. Looked up from germline, CDR1 is MNHNS and CDR2 is SASEGT. Trimming removed 6 bases at V and 7 bases at J, with 9 bases between. CDR3 loop: CASSYTVEAFF. In DNA form, the CDR3 reads TGTGCCAGCAGCTATACAGTTGAAGCTTTCTTT.

A few counts support this clonotype. This chain links TRBV27 with TRBJ2-5; possible D gene TRBD1, 6 bases. This CDR3 has 15 amino acids. Germline V CDR1 and CDR2: MNHEY, SMNVEV (reference sequence). Trimming took 6 bases from V and 13 from J, leaving 27 bases between them. CDR3 in amino acids: CASSPWRADRYSPYF. DNA of the CDR3: TGTGCCAGCAGCCCATGGAGAGCGGACAGATACAGCCCGTACTTC.

This chain connects TRBV27 to TRBJ1-5, with a possible D match to TRBD1 (5 bases). CDR3 length equals 15 residues. Trimming took off 4 bases at V and 0 bases at J, with 10 bases between the two ends. Looked up from germline, CDR1 is MNHEY and CDR2 is SMNVEV (reference sequence). The CDR3 DNA reads TGTGCCAGCAGTTCCGGGGCTACTAGCAATCAGCCCCAGCATTTT. Protein sequence: CASSSGATSNQPQHF.

This clonotype has just a few counts. V usage is TRBV12-3 or TRBV12-4 and J usage is TRBJ1-2; a possible D gene is TRBD1 (5 bases). V was cut by 7 bases and J by 2 bases, with 11 bases left in between. The CDR3 length is 13 residues. The CDR3 sequence: CASTMDMNYGYTF. The CDR3 DNA reads as TGTGCCAGCACCATGGACATGAACTATGGCTACACCTTC.

This chain joins TRBV20-1 and TRBJ2-2; 7 bases line up with TRBD1. This CDR3 region has 17 residues. Germline CDR1 and CDR2: DFQATT and SNEGSKA (reference sequence). With 5 bases clipped from V and 0 bases from J, the junction kept 12 bases outside the gene matches. The CDR3 loop reads CSAPLIGTGANTGELFF. CDR3 bases: TGCAGTGCTCCACTAATCGGCACAGGGGCGAACACCGGGGAGCTGTTTTTT.